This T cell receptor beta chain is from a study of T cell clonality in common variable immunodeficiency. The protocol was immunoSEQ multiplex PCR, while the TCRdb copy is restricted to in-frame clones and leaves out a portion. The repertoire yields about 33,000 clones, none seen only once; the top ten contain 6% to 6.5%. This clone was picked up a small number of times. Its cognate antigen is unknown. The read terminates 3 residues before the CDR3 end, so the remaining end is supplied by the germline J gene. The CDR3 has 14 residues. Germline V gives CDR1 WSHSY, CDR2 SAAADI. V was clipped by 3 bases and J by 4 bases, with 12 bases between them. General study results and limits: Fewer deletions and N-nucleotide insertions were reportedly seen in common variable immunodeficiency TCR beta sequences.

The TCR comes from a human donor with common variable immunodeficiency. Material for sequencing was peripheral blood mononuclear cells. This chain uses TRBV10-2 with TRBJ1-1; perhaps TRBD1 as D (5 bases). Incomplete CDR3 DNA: TGCGCCAGCAGTGAAGTGGCGGGGACCACTGAA. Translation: CASSEVAGTTE. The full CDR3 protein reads CASSEVAGTTEAFF.